The 27 T cell receptor beta chains below come from one sample, sequenced in a study of T cell responses to AZD1222 COVID-19 vaccine. Sequencing was performed with immunoSEQ multiplex PCR; in TCRdb, only in-frame clones are kept and a portion is missing. Among more than 90,000 clones, more than 75% were seen once, and the ten largest hold more than 8.5%. Source: peripheral blood, taken 28 days after the second AZD1222 dose. Receptors originate from an adult who received the AZD1222 COVID-19 vaccine.

CDR3 in DNA: TGTGCCATCACATCGTCAGGGCTGGGGTCCTACGAGCAGTACTTC. Its translation is CAITSSGLGSYEQYF. The chain has TRBV10-3 and TRBJ2-7, with a tentative D call TRBD1 (5 bases). The CDR3 is 15 residues long. Germline CDR1 ENHRY, CDR2 SYGVKD. The germline V and J ends were trimmed by 7 bases and 1 base, with 17 bases remaining between them.

This chain connects TRBV28 to TRBJ2-1, with 8 bases aligning to TRBD2. Germline trimming cut 2 bases from V and 0 bases from J; bases unmatched to any gene: 6. CDR1 and CDR2 from the germline V gene are MDHEN and SYDVKM. This CDR3 comprises 17 residues. The CDR3 DNA reads TGTGCCAGCAGTTTAAGCGGGAGCGCCCTCTCCTACAATGAGCAGTTCTTC. It yields the protein CASSLSGSALSYNEQFF.

CDR3 amino acids: CASSQDGGSQPQHF. The CDR3, as DNA: TGCGCCAGCAGCCAAGATGGAGGGAGTCAGCCCCAGCATTTT. The chain uses TRBV4-1 and TRBJ1-5; D call uncertain. CDR1 is MGHRA, CDR2 YSYEKL, per germline. Deletions cut 0 bases from V and 6 bases from J, with 9 bases between. The CDR3 is 14 amino acids.

The DNA of the CDR3 is TGTGCCAGCACCGGGACATTTGCTAGGGATACGCAGTATTTT. Translating gives CASTGTFARDTQYF. This rearrangement joins TRBV6-5 to TRBJ2-3; possibly TRBD1 for D (6 bases). V lost 7 bases and J 6 bases, leaving 17 bases between the germline ends. The CDR3 runs to 14 residues. CDR1 MNHEY and CDR2 SVGAGI come from the germline V gene.

This chain uses TRBV6-7 with TRBJ2-2; 11 bases fit TRBD2. TRBV6-7 is an ORF for which the function is uncertain. The J segment lost 7 bases and the V segment lost 6 bases, leaving 7 bases of the junction unmatched. The CDR3 has 15 amino acids. The CDR3 sequence is CASRTLAGAIGELFF. CDR3 DNA: TGTGCCAGCAGAACACTAGCGGGAGCTATCGGGGAGCTGTTTTTT.

The chain employs TRBV3-1 (or the pseudogene TRBV3-2) and TRBJ2-5; 8 bases line up with TRBD2. The CDR3 has 17 residues. After removal of 1 base from V and 0 bases from J, the junction contained 7 bases not matched to a gene. Germline loops: CDR1 LGHDT, CDR2 YNNKEL (reference sequence). The CDR3 loop is CASSQVSSGGYQETQYF. In DNA, the CDR3 is TGTGCCAGCAGCCAAGTAAGCAGCGGGGGCTACCAAGAGACCCAGTACTTC.

This rearrangement joins TRBV12-3 or TRBV12-4 to TRBJ2-5, with a tentative D call TRBD1 (6 bases). The ends were cut back, 7 bases at V and 1 base at J, with 10 bases in the middle. The CDR3 sequence is 13 residues long. CDR3 nucleotide sequence: TGTGCCAGCAAAGCACAGGGCCAAGAGACCCAGTACTTC. Translation gives CASKAQGQETQYF.

The chain combines TRBV25-1 with TRBJ2-5; D perhaps matches TRBD2 (5 bases). Germline V lookup: CDR1 MGHDK, CDR2 SYGVNS. The CDR3 contains 15 residues. V was clipped by 3 bases and J by 1 base, with 12 bases between them. The CDR3 spells CASSDSPGSQETQYF. The CDR3 region has the DNA TGTGCCAGCAGTGACTCTCCGGGATCCCAAGAGACCCAGTACTTC. Full variable domain (outside the CDR3, taken from reference TRBV25-1 and TRBJ2-5): EADIYQTPRYLVIGTGKKITLECSQTMGHDKMYWYQQDPGMELHLIHYSYGVNSTEKGDLSSESTVSRIRTEHFPLTLESARPSHTSQYLCASSDSPGSQETQYFGPGTRLLVL.

This clone was recorded a few times. V usage is TRBV9 and J usage is TRBJ2-3, with TRBD1 matching over 11 bases. The CDR3 contains 16 residues. V gave up 3 bases and J gave up 1 base; unmatched junction bases: 4. In germline, CDR1 is SGDLS, CDR2 YYNGEE. The CDR3 DNA reads TGTGCCAGCAGCGCGGGACAGGGGGTCGGCACAGATACGCAGTATTTT. It specifies CASSAGQGVGTDTQYF.

The chain couples TRBV29-1 to TRBJ1-1, with a tentative D call TRBD1 (5 bases). From germline, CDR1 is SQVTM and CDR2 ANQGSEA. The germline V and J ends were trimmed by 7 bases and 4 bases, with 16 bases remaining between them. The CDR3 sequence is 13 residues long. This CDR3 is CSGQQAGSTEAFF. CDR3 DNA: TGCAGCGGCCAACAGGCGGGGTCCACTGAAGCTTTCTTT.

The genes are TRBV5-4 and TRBJ1-1; 8 positions match TRBD1. CDR3 length: 15 amino acids. J lost 0 bases, V lost 5 bases, and 6 bases had no gene match. Germline-derived CDR1 and CDR2 are SGHNT and YYREEE (reference sequence). CDR3 residues: CASRQGVLMNTEAFF. The CDR3 DNA reads TGTGCCAGCAGACAGGGGGTTCTTATGAACACTGAAGCTTTCTTT.

This clone was picked up a small number of times. The gene calls are TRBV5-1 and TRBJ2-7; 9 bases map to TRBD1. CDR1 and CDR2 (germline): SGHRS, YFSETQ. CDR3 length: 15 residues. V lost 3 bases and J lost 3; bases outside the gene matches: 7. CDR3 sequence: CASSWTRTGDYEQYF. The CDR3 DNA follows: TGCGCCAGCAGCTGGACGCGGACAGGGGACTACGAGCAGTACTTC.

This clone was observed a few times. The chain is built from TRBV7-3 and TRBJ2-7, with D perhaps TRBD2 (6 bases). CDR1 is SGHTA, CDR2 FQGTGA, per germline. Trimming stripped 8 bases from V and 1 base from J, with 9 bases between. The CDR3 is made up of 12 amino acids. This CDR3 reads CASGGSSYEQYF. CDR3 DNA sequence: TGTGCCAGCGGGGGGTCGTCCTACGAGCAGTACTTC.

This chain uses TRBV19 with TRBJ2-3; D possibly matches TRBD1 or TRBD2 (5 bases each). V shed 5 bases and J shed 6 bases, with 9 bases lying between them. Germline CDR1 is LNHDA and CDR2 is SQIVND (reference sequence). The CDR3 loop spans 12 amino acids. CDR3 loop: CASSVWGDTQYF. The CDR3 bases are TGTGCCAGTAGTGTTTGGGGGGATACGCAGTATTTT.

The chain has TRBV7-3 and TRBJ2-2; the match to TRBD1 covers 7 bases. Trimming removed 6 bases from V and 6 bases from J; junction bases left unmatched: 16. Germline-derived CDR1 and CDR2 are SGHTA and FQGTGA. The CDR3 has 17 residues. The CDR3 loop is CASSRNDRDRTSGELFF. Written as DNA, the CDR3 is TGTGCCAGCAGTCGAAACGACCGGGACAGAACCTCCGGGGAGCTGTTTTTT.

The chain is built from TRBV2 and TRBJ1-1; D gene uncertain. CDR1 and CDR2 from the germline V gene are SNHLY and FYNNEI. V shed 3 bases and J shed 3 bases, with 8 bases lying between them. The CDR3 runs 13 residues. The CDR3 loop reads CASSDGVYTEAFF. CDR3 nucleotide sequence: TGTGCCAGCAGTGATGGGGTTTACACTGAAGCTTTCTTT.

V and J are TRBV5-1 and TRBJ1-1; 7 bases agree with TRBD1. The germline V gene encodes CDR1 SGHRS and CDR2 YFSETQ. The CDR3 is 14 residues long. The junction had 7 bases not matched to a gene; V was cut back by 4 bases and J by 4 bases. The DNA of the CDR3 is TGCGCCAGCAGCCCGGGTGCAGGGGGCACTGAAGCTTTCTTT. Protein product: CASSPGAGGTEAFF.

V and J are TRBV4-1 and TRBJ2-7, with D maybe TRBD1 (6 bases). This CDR3 contains 14 residues. Between the trimmed V and J ends, which lost 1 base and 2 bases, there was a span of 9 bases. In germline, CDR1 is MGHRA, CDR2 YSYEKL. The CDR3 reads CASSQGRGTYEQYF. In DNA, the CDR3 is TGCGCCAGCAGCCAAGGAAGGGGGACCTACGAGCAGTACTTC.

The count of this clone is one. The V and J genes are TRBV7-8 and TRBJ1-1, with D uncertain. CDR3 size: 15 residues. Germline CDR1 SGHVS, CDR2 FQNEAQ. Trimming shortened V by 5 bases and J by 1 base, and 14 bases separated the two germline ends. Here the CDR3 reads CASSATWGGNTEAFF. Here the CDR3 DNA reads TGTGCCAGCAGCGCCACGTGGGGTGGGAACACTGAAGCTTTCTTT.

This sequence joins TRBV6-2 or TRBV6-3 and TRBJ2-3; 9 bases are shared with TRBD2. The V gene end was trimmed by 2 bases and the J gene end by 2 bases; junction bases not matched to a gene: 8. Germline assignment: CDR1 MNHEY and CDR2 SVGEGT. The CDR3 loop spans 17 amino acids. The CDR3 loop is CASSYRASGTHTDTQYF. In nucleotides, the CDR3 is TGTGCCAGCAGTTACCGGGCTAGCGGGACGCACACAGATACGCAGTATTTT.

The rearrangement joins TRBV27 to TRBJ2-2; the D is unclear. The ends were cut back, 4 bases at V and 5 bases at J, with 5 bases in the middle. The CDR3 runs 12 residues. Germline V CDR1 and CDR2: MNHEY, SMNVEV (reference sequence). The CDR3 here is CASSSGTGELFF. The CDR3 DNA is TGTGCCAGCAGTTCCGGAACCGGGGAGCTGTTTTTT.

J is TRBJ2-2 and V is TRBV20-1, with D unresolved. The CDR3 loop spans 13 amino acids. Germline V gene data show CDR1 as DFQATT and CDR2 as SNEGSKA (reference sequence). Deletions cut 3 bases from V and 0 bases from J, with 5 bases between. The CDR3 DNA follows: TGCAGTGCTAGTACTTCGAACACCGGGGAGCTGTTTTTT. Its translation: CSASTSNTGELFF.

The CDR3 nucleotides read TGCGCCAGCAGCTTGGATCTTTCCAGCGGACCTTACAATGAGCAGTTCTTC. Protein product: CASSLDLSSGPYNEQFF. V is TRBV5-1 and J is TRBJ2-1; tentatively, D is TRBD2 (5 bases). The germline V gene has CDR1 SGHRS and CDR2 YFSETQ. CDR3 length equals 17 residues. The V and J ends lost 0 bases and 4 bases respectively, with 17 bases between them.

V is TRBV28 and J is TRBJ2-1; 12 nucleotides line up with TRBD2. This CDR3 spans 16 amino acids. The ends lost 2 bases at V and 7 bases at J; junction bases unmatched: 6. CDR1 is MDHEN, CDR2 SYDVKM, per germline. The CDR3 sequence is CASSLVLAGGLNEQFF. CDR3 coding DNA: TGTGCCAGCAGTTTAGTACTAGCGGGAGGTTTGAATGAGCAGTTCTTC.

The sample holds a few counts of this clone. The chain couples TRBV18 to TRBJ2-7; TRBD2 is a possible D gene (5 bases). The CDR3 contains 14 residues. From germline, CDR1 is KGHSH and CDR2 LQKENI. V lost 1 base, J lost 2 bases, and 9 bases lay in between. The CDR3 protein is CASSPLTGTYEQYF. The DNA of the CDR3 is TGTGCCAGCTCACCACTGACGGGGACCTACGAGCAGTACTTC.

The chain couples TRBV18 to TRBJ1-6; D is unclear. Germline values: CDR1 KGHSH, CDR2 LQKENI. This CDR3 has 15 residues. The V and J ends lost 5 bases and 8 bases respectively, with 16 bases between them. The CDR3 region is CASSLTGLGDSPLHF. CDR3 sequence (DNA): TGTGCCAGCTCATTGACGGGCTTGGGCGATTCACCCCTCCACTTT.

This chain uses TRBV12-5 with TRBJ1-4, with TRBD1 matching over 8 bases. CDR3 length equals 15 residues. V lost 8 bases and J lost 6; bases outside the gene matches: 11. Germline CDR1 LGHNT, CDR2 FRNRAP. The CDR3 DNA is TGTGCTAGTAGTCTAGGACAGGGACTTTATGAAAAACTGTTTTTT. Its protein product is CASSLGQGLYEKLFF.